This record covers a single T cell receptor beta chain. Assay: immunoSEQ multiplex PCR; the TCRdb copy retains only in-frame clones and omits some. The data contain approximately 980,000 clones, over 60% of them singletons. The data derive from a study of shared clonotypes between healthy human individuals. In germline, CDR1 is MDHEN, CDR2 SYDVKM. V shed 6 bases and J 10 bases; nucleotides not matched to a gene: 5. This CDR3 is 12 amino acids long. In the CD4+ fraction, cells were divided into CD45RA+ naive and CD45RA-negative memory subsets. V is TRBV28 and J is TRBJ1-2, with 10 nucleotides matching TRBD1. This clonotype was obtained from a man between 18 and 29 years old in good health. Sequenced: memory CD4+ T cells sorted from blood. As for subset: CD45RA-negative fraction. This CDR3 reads CASRTGGGDYTF. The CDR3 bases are TGTGCCAGCAGGACAGGGGGCGGTGACTACACCTTC.